A single sample is the source of the 2 T cell receptor beta chains below, sequenced in a study of OX40 agonist ivuxolimab in advanced cancers. The data were produced by immunoSEQ multiplex PCR, yet TCRdb's version contains in-frame clones alone and is incomplete. The table shows tens of thousands of clones, with 85% to 90% occurring only once. The starting material was CD4+ or CD8+ T cells sorted from blood, obtained in a trial of the OX40 agonist ivuxolimab. The receptor set was obtained from an adult with an advanced solid tumor such as melanoma, head and neck, liver or kidney cancer.

V gene TRBV28 combines with J gene TRBJ1-5; TRBD1 might be the D (5 bases). The CDR3 contains 14 residues. Germline CDR1 reads MDHEN; CDR2 reads SYDVKM. V was pared by 2 bases and J by 4 bases, with 9 bases between. The CDR3: CASSLLQGNQPQHF. The CDR3 DNA sequence: TGTGCCAGCAGTTTACTCCAGGGTAATCAGCCCCAGCATTTT.

The V gene is TRBV5-6, the J gene TRBJ1-6; D gene unclear. V shed 0 bases and J shed 4 bases, with 20 bases lying between them. Germline V gene lookup returns CDR1 SGHDT and CDR2 YYEEEE. The CDR3 has 19 residues. DNA of the CDR3: TGTGCCAGCAGCTTGGGGCCTCCCTCTTCCGGGTCATATAATTCACCCCTCCACTTT. Translation gives CASSLGPPSSGSYNSPLHF.